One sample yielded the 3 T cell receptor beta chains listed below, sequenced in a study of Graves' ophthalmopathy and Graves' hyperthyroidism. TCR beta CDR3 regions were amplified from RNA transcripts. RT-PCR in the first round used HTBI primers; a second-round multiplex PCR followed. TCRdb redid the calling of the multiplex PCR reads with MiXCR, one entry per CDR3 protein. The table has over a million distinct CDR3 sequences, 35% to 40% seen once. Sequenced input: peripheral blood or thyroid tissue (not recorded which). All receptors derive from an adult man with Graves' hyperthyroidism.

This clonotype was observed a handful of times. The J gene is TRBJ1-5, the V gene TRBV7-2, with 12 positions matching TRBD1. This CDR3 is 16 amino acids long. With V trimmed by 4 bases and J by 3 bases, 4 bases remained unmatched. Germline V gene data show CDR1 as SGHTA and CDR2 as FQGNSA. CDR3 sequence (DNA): TGTGCCAGCAGCTCCGGGACAGGGGGCCTCAATCAGCCCCAGCATTTT. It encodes CASSSGTGGLNQPQHF.

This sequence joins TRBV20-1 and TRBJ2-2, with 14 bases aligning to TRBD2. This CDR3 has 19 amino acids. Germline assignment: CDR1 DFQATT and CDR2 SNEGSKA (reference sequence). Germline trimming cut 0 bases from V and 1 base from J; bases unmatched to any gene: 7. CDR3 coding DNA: TGCAGTGCTAGAGAGACGGGACTAGCGGGAGCGAGGAACACCGGGGAGCTGTTTTTT. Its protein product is CSARETGLAGARNTGELFF.

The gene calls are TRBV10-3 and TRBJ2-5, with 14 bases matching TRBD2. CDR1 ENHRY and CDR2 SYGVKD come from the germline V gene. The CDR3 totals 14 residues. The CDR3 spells CARGLAGEQETQYF. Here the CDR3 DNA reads TGTGCTAGGGGACTAGCGGGGGAGCAAGAGACCCAGTACTTC.